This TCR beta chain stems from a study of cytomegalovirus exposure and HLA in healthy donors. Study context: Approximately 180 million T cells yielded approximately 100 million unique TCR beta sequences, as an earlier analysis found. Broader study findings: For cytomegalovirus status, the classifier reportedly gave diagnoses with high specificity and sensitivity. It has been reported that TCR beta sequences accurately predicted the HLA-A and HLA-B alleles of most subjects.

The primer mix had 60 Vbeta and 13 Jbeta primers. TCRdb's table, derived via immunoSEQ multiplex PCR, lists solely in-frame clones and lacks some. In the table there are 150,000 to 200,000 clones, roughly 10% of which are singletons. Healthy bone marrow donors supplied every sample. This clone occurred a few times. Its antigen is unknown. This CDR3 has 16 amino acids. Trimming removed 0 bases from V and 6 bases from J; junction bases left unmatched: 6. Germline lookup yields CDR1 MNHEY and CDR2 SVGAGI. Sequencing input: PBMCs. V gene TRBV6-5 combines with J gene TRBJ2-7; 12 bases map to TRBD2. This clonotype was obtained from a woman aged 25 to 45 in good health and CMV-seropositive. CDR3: CASSYSILAGGLEQYF. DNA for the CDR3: TGTGCCAGCAGTTACTCGATCCTAGCGGGAGGGCTCGAGCAGTACTTC.